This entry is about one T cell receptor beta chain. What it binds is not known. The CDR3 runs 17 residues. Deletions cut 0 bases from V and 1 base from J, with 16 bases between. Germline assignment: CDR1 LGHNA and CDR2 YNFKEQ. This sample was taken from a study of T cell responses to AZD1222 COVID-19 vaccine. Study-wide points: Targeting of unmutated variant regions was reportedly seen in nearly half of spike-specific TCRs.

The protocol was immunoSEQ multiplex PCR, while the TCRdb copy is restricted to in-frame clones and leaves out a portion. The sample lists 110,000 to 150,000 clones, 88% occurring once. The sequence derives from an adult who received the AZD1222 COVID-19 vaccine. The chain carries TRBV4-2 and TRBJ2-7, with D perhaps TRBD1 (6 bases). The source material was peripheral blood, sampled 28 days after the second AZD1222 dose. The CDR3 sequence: CASSQELAGAGSYEQYF. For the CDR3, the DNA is TGTGCCAGCAGCCAAGAACTCGCAGGGGCAGGGTCCTACGAGCAGTACTTC.